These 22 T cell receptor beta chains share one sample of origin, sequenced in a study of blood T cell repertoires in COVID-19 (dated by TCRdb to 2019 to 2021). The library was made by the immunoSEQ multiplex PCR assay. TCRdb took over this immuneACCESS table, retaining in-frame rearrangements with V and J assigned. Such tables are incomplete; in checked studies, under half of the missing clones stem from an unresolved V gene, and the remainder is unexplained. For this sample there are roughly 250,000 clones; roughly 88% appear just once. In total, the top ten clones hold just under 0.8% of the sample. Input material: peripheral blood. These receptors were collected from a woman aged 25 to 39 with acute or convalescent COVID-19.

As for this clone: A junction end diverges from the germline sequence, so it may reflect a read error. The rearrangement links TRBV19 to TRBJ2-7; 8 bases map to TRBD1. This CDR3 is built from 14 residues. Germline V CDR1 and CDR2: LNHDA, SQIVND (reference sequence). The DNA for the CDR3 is TGTGCCAGTTGTATAGACAGGGGTCTCTACGAGCAGTACTTC. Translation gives CASCIDRGLYEQYF. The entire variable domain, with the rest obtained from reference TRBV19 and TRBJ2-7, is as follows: DGGITQSPKYLFRKEGQNVTLSCEQNLNHDAMYWYRQDPGQGLRLIYYSQIVNDFQKGDIAEGYSVSREKKESFPLTVTSAQKNPTAFYLCASCIDRGLYEQYFGPGTRLTVT.

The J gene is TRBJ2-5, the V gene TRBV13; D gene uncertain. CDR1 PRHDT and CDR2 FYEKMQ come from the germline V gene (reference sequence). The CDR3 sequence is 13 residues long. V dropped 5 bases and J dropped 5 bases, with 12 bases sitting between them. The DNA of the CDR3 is TGTGCCAGCAGCCAGAGGATTGAGGAGACCCAGTACTTC. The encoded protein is CASSQRIEETQYF.

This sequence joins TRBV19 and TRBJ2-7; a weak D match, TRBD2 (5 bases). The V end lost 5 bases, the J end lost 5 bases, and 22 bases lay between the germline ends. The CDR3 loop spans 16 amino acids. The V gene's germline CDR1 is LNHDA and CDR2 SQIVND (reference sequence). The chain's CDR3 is CASSPRRLAQENEQYF. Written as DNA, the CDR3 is TGTGCCAGTAGTCCCCGTCGGCTAGCCCAAGAGAACGAGCAGTACTTC.

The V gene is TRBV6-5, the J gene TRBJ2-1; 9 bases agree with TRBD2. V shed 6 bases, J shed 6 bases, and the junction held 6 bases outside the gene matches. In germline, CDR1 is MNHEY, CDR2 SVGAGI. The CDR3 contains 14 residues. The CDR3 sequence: CASRRASGTNEQFF. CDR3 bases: TGTGCCAGCAGAAGGGCTAGCGGGACCAATGAGCAGTTCTTC.

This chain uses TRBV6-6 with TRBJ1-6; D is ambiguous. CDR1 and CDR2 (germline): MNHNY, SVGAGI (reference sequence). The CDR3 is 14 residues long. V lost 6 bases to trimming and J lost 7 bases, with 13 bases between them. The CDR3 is CASSQTVSNSPLHF. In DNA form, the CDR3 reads TGTGCCAGCAGCCAGACTGTCTCGAATTCACCCCTCCACTTT.

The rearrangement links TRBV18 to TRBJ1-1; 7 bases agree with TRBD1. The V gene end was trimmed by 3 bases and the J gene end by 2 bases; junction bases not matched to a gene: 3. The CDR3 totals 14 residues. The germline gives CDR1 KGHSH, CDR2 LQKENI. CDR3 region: CASSPWDRNTEAFF. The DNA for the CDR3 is TGTGCCAGCTCACCCTGGGACAGAAACACTGAAGCTTTCTTT.

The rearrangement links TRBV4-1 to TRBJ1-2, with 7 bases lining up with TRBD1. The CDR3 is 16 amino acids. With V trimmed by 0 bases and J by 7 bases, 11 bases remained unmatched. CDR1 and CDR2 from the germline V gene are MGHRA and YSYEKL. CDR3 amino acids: CASSQDWTLGGGGYTF. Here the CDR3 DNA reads TGCGCCAGCAGCCAAGATTGGACTTTAGGGGGCGGTGGCTACACCTTC.

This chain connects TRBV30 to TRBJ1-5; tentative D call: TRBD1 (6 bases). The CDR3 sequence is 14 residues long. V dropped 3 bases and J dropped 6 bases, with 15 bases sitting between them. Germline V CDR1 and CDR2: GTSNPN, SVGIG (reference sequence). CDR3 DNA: TGTGCCTGGAGCGAACAGGGATGGGGTCAGCCCCAGCATTTT. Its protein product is CAWSEQGWGQPQHF.

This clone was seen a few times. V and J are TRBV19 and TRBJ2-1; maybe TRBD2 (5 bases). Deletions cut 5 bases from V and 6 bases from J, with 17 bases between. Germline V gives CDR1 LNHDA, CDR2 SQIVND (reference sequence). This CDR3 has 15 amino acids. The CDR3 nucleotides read TGTGCCAGTAGTTCGCGAGGTTGGGCGGGCAATGAGCAGTTCTTC. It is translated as CASSSRGWAGNEQFF. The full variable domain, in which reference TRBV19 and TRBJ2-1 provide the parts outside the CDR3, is DGGITQSPKYLFRKEGQNVTLSCEQNLNHDAMYWYRQDPGQGLRLIYYSQIVNDFQKGDIAEGYSVSREKKESFPLTVTSAQKNPTAFYLCASSSRGWAGNEQFFGPGTRLTVL.

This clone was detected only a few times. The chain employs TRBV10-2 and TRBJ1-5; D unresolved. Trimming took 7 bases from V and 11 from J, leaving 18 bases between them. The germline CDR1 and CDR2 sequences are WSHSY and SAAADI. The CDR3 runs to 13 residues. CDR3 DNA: TGCGCCAGCACCCCGCAGGAATCCTGGACCCAGCATTTT. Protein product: CASTPQESWTQHF.

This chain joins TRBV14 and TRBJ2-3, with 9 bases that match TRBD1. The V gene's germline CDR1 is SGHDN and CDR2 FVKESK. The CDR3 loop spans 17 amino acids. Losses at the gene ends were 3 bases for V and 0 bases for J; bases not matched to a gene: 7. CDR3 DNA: TGTGCCAGCAGCCATTCTCCCGGGACAGGGAGCACAGATACGCAGTATTTT. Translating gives CASSHSPGTGSTDTQYF.

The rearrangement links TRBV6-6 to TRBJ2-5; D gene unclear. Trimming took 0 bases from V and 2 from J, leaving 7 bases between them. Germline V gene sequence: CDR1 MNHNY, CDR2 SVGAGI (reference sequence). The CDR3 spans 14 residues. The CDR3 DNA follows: TGTGCCAGCAGTTACTCCCTAAATCAAGAGACCCAGTACTTC. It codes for CASSYSLNQETQYF.

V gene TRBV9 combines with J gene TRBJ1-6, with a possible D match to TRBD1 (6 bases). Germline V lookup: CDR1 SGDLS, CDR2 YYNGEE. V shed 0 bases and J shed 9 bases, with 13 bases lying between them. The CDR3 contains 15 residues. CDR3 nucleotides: TGTGCCAGCAGCGTAGCCTCACAGGGAAGTTCACCCCTCCACTTT. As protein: CASSVASQGSSPLHF.

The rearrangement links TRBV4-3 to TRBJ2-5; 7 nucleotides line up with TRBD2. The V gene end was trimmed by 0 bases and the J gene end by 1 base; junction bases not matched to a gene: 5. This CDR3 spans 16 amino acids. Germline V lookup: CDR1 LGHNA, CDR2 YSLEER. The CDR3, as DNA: TGCGCCAGCAGCCAAGAGACTAGCAGAATCCAAGAGACCCAGTACTTC. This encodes CASSQETSRIQETQYF.

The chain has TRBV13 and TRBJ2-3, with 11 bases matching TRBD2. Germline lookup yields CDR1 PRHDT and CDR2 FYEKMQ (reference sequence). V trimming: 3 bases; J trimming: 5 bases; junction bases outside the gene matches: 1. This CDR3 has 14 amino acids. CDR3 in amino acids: CASSLGLAVDTQYF. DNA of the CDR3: TGTGCCAGCAGCTTGGGACTAGCGGTAGATACGCAGTATTTT. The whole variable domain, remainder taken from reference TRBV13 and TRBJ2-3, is AAGVIQSPRHLIKEKRETATLKCYPIPRHDTVYWYQQGPGQDPQFLISFYEKMQSDKGSIPDRFSAQQFSDYHSELNMSSLELGDSALYFCASSLGLAVDTQYFGPGTRLTVL.

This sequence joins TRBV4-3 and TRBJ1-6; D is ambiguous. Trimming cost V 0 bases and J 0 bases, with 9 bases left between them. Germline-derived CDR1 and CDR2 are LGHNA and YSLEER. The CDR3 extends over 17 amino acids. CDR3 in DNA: TGCGCCAGCAGCCAAGAGGCTCAAAGCTCCTATAATTCACCCCTCCACTTT. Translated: CASSQEAQSSYNSPLHF.

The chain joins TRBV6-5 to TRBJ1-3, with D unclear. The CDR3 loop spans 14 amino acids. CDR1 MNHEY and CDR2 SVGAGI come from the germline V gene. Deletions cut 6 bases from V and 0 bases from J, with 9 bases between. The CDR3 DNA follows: TGTGCCAGCAGCATACAGAGCTCTGGAAACACCATATATTTT. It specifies CASSIQSSGNTIYF.

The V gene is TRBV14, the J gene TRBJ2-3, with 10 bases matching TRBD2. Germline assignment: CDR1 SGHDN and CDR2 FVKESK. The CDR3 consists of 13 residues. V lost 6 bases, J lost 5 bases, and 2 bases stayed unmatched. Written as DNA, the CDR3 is TGTGCCAGCAGTCGACTAGCGGGAGATACGCAGTATTTT. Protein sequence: CASSRLAGDTQYF.

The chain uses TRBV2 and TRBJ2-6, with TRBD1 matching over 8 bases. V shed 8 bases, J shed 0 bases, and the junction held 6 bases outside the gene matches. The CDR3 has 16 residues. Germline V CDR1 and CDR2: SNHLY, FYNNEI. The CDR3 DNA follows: TGTGCCAGCTCCGGGACAGGAGTCTCTGGGGCCAACGTCCTGACTTTC. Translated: CASSGTGVSGANVLTF.

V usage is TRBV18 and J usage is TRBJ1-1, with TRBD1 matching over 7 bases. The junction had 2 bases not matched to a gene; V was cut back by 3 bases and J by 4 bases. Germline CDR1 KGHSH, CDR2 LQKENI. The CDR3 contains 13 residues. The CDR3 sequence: CASSPTGSTEAFF. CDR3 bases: TGTGCCAGCTCACCGACAGGGAGCACTGAAGCTTTCTTT.

The CDR3 bases are TGCGCCAGCAGCTTGTGGACAGGGACTAGCGGGATCAATGAGCAGTTCTTC. This codes for CASSLWTGTSGINEQFF. This chain connects TRBV5-1 to TRBJ2-1, with 13 bases that match TRBD2. The germline CDR1 and CDR2 sequences are SGHRS and YFSETQ. The CDR3 runs 17 residues. V lost 1 base and J lost 6; bases outside the gene matches: 7. Looking up the rest from reference TRBV5-1 and TRBJ2-1 gives the full variable domain: KAGVTQTPRYLIKTRGQQVTLSCSPISGHRSVSWYQQTPGQGLQFLFEYFSETQRNKGNFPGRFSGRQFSNSRSEMNVSTLELGDSALYLCASSLWTGTSGINEQFFGPGTRLTVL.

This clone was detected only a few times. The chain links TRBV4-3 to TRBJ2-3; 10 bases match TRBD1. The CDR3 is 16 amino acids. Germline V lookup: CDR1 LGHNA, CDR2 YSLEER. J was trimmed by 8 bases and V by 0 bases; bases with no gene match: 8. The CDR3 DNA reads TGCGCCAGCAGCCAAGAGGGACAGGGGCTCCAGGTTACGCAGTATTTT. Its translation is CASSQEGQGLQVTQYF.